Listed below are T cell receptor beta chains from one sample, sequenced in a study of beta chain features in type 1 diabetes. Profiling relied on immunoSEQ multiplex PCR, and the TCRdb table lists in-frame clones only, not all of them. The sample includes about 340,000 clones, about a tenth of them seen just once. Sequenced sample: central memory CD4+ T cells from blood. These receptors came from a man younger than 45 with type 1 diabetes. Both conserved end residues are part of each CDR3. The D gene is left open where the match is weak. Clone size is given for some rows only: seen once, a few or many times, or a class if the clone is expanded.

NA	TRBV7-2	TRBJ2-7	NA	CASSLSGVREQYF	TGTGCCAGCAGCTTGAGCGGCGTACGCGAGCAGTACTTC
NA	TRBV4-3	TRBJ1-2	NA	CASSQGVGGSYTF	TGCGCCAGCAGCCAAGGGGTAGGTGGTAGCTACACCTTC
NA	TRBV9	TRBJ2-7	NA	CASSVGERAEQYF	TGTGCCAGCAGCGTAGGTGAGAGGGCCGAGCAGTACTTC
NA	TRBV19	TRBJ2-2	NA	CASSIITAGTGELFF	TGTGCCAGTAGTATAATCACAGCAGGTACCGGGGAGCTGTTTTTT
NA	TRBV7-9	TRBJ1-6	NA	CASSLQSDNSPLHF	TGTGCCAGCAGCTTACAAAGCGATAATTCACCCCTCCACTTT
NA	TRBV5-1	TRBJ1-6	NA	CASSLHGGDSPLHF	TGCGCCAGCAGCTTGCATGGCGGGGATTCACCCCTCCACTTT
NA	TRBV4-3	TRBJ1-2	NA	CASSQTVKEDGYTF	TGCGCCAGCAGCCAGACAGTCAAGGAGGACGGCTACACCTTC
many	TRBV28	TRBJ2-4	NA	CASSEGPRGDIQYF	TGTGCCAGCAGTGAGGGACCTCGAGGCGACATTCAGTACTTC
NA	TRBV2	TRBJ2-5	TRBD2	CASRRLAQETQYF	TGTGCCAGCAGGCGACTAGCGCAAGAGACCCAGTACTTC
NA	TRBV11-2	TRBJ2-5	TRBD2	CASSTTPTSTGTQYF	TGTGCCAGCAGCACTACCCCGACTAGCACAGGGACCCAGTACTTC
NA	TRBV2	TRBJ2-3	NA	CASSEAGDTQYF	TGTGCCAGCAGTGAAGCGGGAGATACGCAGTATTTT
NA	TRBV7-2	TRBJ2-3	NA	CASSPPGHISTDTQYF	TGTGCCAGCAGCCCTCCCGGGCATATTAGCACAGATACGCAGTATTTT
NA	TRBV14	TRBJ1-6	NA	CASSQEGGALSPLHF	TGTGCCAGCAGCCAAGAGGGGGGTGCCCTCTCACCCCTCCACTTT
few	TRBV25-1	TRBJ1-4	TRBD1	CASSAQGALEKLFF	TGTGCCAGCAGCGCACAGGGGGCCCTCGAAAAACTGTTTTTT
few	TRBV28	TRBJ2-1	TRBD2	CASRKRESSYNEQFF	TGTGCCAGCAGGAAGCGGGAGAGCTCCTACAATGAGCAGTTCTTC
NA	TRBV7-2	TRBJ1-5	NA	CASSSSWDSNQPQHF	TGTGCCAGCAGCTCTAGCTGGGATAGCAATCAGCCCCAGCATTTT
few	TRBV25-1	TRBJ2-3	TRBD2	CASSEYGGRVTDTQYF	TGTGCCAGCAGTGAATATGGGGGGAGGGTCACAGATACGCAGTATTTT
few	TRBV5-1	TRBJ2-1	TRBD1	CASSTGQGAYNEQFF	TGCGCCAGCAGCACCGGACAGGGGGCTTACAATGAGCAGTTCTTC
NA	TRBV10-1	TRBJ2-1	NA	CASSESRGAPTYNEQFF	TGCGCCAGCAGTGAGTCGAGGGGAGCACCTACCTACAATGAGCAGTTCTTC
NA	TRBV7-9	TRBJ2-5	TRBD2	CASSYGGASGETQYF	TGTGCCAGCAGCTACGGGGGGGCGAGTGGAGAGACCCAGTACTTC
NA	TRBV7-2	TRBJ2-1	TRBD2	CASSLEAAASGYNEQFF	TGTGCCAGCAGCTTAGAGGCTGCGGCTAGCGGTTACAATGAGCAGTTCTTC
many	TRBV11-2	TRBJ2-7	NA	CASSLGVRSSYEQYF	TGTGCCAGCAGCCTCGGGGTCCGCAGCTCCTACGAGCAGTACTTC
NA	TRBV20-1	TRBJ2-1	TRBD2	CSAPLAGTWFF	TGCAGTGCTCCCCTAGCGGGGACTTGGTTCTTC
NA	TRBV28	TRBJ2-5	NA	CASSLLGAGFQETQYF	TGTGCCAGCAGTTTATTGGGGGCGGGGTTCCAAGAGACCCAGTACTTC
NA	TRBV7-2	TRBJ1-1	TRBD1	CASSVQGAGTEAFF	TGTGCCAGCAGCGTACAGGGGGCCGGCACTGAAGCTTTCTTT
NA	TRBV4-3	TRBJ1-1	NA	CASSQAGGKNTEAFF	TGCGCCAGCAGCCAAGCCGGGGGGAAGAACACTGAAGCTTTCTTT
few	TRBV7-8	TRBJ2-5	NA	CASSRGGKETQYF	TGTGCCAGCAGCCGAGGTGGGAAAGAGACCCAGTACTTC
NA	TRBV4-3	TRBJ1-3	TRBD1	CASSQDRQGTSGNTIYF	TGCGCCAGCAGCCAAGATCGACAGGGAACCTCTGGAAACACCATATATTTT
NA	TRBV18	TRBJ2-3	NA	CASSGRTGSTDTQYF	TGTGCCAGCTCCGGAAGGACGGGTAGCACAGATACGCAGTATTTT
many	TRBV4-2	TRBJ2-1	TRBD1	CASSQPGQGTNEQFF	TGTGCCAGCAGCCAGCCGGGACAGGGAACCAATGAGCAGTTCTTC
few	TRBV6-5	TRBJ1-1	TRBD1	CASRSSGTGEAFF	TGTGCCAGCAGGAGTTCCGGGACAGGTGAGGCTTTCTTT
few	TRBV5-4	TRBJ2-6	NA	CASNSGVQNSGANVLTF	TGTGCCAGCAATTCCGGGGTCCAAAACTCTGGGGCCAACGTCCTGACTTTC
many	TRBV4-3	TRBJ1-4	NA	CASSQAIPGLTGGEKLFF	TGCGCCAGCAGCCAAGCCATTCCCGGTCTGACAGGTGGTGAAAAACTGTTTTTT
NA	TRBV6-5	TRBJ1-2	NA	CASRQGDGYGYTF	TGTGCCAGCAGGCAGGGTGATGGCTATGGCTACACCTTC
many	TRBV5-1	TRBJ1-5	NA	CASSPGDSNQPQHF	TGCGCCAGCAGCCCTGGAGATAGCAATCAGCCCCAGCATTTT
many	TRBV29-1	TRBJ2-3	NA	CSVELWLSTDTQYF	TGCAGCGTTGAGTTGTGGCTCAGCACAGATACGCAGTATTTT